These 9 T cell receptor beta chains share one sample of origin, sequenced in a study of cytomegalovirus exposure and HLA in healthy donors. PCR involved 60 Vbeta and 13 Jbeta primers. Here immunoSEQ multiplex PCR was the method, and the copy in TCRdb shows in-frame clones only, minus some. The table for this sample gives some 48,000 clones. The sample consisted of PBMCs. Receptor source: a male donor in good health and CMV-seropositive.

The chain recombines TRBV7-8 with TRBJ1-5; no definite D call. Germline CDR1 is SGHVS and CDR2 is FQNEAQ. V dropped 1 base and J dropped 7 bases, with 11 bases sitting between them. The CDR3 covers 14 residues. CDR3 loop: CASSLVLDGQPQHF. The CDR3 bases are TGTGCCAGCAGCTTAGTTCTTGACGGGCAGCCCCAGCATTTT.

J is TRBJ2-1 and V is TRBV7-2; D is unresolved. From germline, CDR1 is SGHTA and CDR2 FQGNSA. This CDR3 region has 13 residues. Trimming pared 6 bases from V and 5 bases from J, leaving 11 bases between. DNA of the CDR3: TGTGCCAGCAGTCTGAGGTGGAACAATGAGCAGTTCTTC. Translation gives CASSLRWNNEQFF.

The CDR3, as DNA: TGTGCCAGCAGTTTAACCCCTAGCGATTTCTACGAGCAGTACTTC. It yields the protein CASSLTPSDFYEQYF. V usage is TRBV28 and J usage is TRBJ2-7, with a weak D call TRBD2 (6 bases). Looked up from germline, CDR1 is MDHEN and CDR2 is SYDVKM. Trimming stripped 2 bases from V and 3 bases from J, with 14 bases between. CDR3 length: 15 residues.

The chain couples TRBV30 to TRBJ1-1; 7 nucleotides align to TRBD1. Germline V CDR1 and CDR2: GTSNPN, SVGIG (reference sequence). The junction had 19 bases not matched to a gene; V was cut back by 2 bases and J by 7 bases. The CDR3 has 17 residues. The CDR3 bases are TGTGCCTGGAGTTCGTCCTGGACAGGCCAGAGGGGCAATGAAGCTTTCTTT. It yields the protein CAWSSSWTGQRGNEAFF.

The CDR3 reads CASSLSVGGELFF. The DNA for the CDR3 is TGTGCCAGCAGCTTATCGGTCGGCGGGGAGCTGTTTTTT. The genes are TRBV7-3 and TRBJ2-2; no clear D. In germline, CDR1 is SGHTA, CDR2 FQGTGA. CDR3 size: 13 residues. Deletions cut 2 bases from V and 7 bases from J, with 8 bases between.

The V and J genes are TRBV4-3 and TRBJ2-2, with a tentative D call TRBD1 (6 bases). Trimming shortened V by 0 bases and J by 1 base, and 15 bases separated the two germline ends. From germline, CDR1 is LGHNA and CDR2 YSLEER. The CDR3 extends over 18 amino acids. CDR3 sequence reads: CASSQEGMGAENTGELFF. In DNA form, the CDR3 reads TGCGCCAGCAGCCAAGAGGGGATGGGGGCGGAGAACACCGGGGAGCTGTTTTTT.

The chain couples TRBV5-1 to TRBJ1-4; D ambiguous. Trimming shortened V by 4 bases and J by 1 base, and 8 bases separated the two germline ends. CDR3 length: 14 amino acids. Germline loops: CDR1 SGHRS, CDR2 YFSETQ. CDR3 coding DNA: TGCGCCAGCAGCCCCGGTGGAACTAATGAAAAACTGTTTTTT. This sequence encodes CASSPGGTNEKLFF.

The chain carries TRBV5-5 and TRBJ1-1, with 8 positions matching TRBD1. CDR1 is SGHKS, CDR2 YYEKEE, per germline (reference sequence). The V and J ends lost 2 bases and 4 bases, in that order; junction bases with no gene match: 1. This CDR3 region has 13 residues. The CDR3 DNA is TGTGCCAGCAGCTTCGGGACAGGCACTGAAGCTTTCTTT. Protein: CASSFGTGTEAFF.

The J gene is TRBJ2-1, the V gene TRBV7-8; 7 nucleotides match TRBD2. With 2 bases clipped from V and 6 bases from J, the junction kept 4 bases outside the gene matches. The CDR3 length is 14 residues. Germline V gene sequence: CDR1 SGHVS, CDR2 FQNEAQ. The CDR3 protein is CASSLWGLLNEQFF. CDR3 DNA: TGTGCCAGCAGCTTATGGGGACTACTCAATGAGCAGTTCTTC.